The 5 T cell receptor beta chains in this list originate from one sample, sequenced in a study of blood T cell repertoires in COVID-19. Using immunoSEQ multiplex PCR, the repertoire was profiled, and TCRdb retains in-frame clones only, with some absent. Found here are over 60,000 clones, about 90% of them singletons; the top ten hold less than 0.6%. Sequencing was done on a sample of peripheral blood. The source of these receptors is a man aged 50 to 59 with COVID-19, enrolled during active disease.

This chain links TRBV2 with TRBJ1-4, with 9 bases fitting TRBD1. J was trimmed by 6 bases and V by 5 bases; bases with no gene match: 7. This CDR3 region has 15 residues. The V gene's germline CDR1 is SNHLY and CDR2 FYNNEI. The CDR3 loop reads CASSRNRDRDEKLFF. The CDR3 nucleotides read TGTGCCAGCAGTCGAAACCGGGACAGGGATGAAAAACTGTTTTTT.

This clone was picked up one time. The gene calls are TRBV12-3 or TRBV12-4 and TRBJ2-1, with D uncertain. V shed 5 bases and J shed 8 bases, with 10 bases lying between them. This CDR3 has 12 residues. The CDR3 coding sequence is TGTGCCAGCAGTCCCCCAGACTATGAGCAGTTCTTC. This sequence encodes CASSPPDYEQFF.

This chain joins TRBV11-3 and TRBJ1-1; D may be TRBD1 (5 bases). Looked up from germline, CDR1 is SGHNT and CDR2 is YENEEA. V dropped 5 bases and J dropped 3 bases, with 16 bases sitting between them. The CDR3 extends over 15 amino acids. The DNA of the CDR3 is TGTGCCAGCAGCGGAGGGTCGGGGGAGGACACTGAAGCTTTCTTT. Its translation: CASSGGSGEDTEAFF.

CDR3 loop: CASSSLAASSYNEQFF. The CDR3 nucleotides are TGTGCCAGCAGTTCTCTAGCGGCTAGCTCCTACAATGAGCAGTTCTTC. The chain combines TRBV5-5 with TRBJ2-1; 7 positions agree with TRBD2. V shed 5 bases and J 0 bases; nucleotides not matched to a gene: 8. Germline CDR1 SGHKS, CDR2 YYEKEE (reference sequence). This CDR3 has 16 residues.

The CDR3 DNA sequence: TGTGCCAGCAGGAAGACTAGCGGGGATTACAATGAGCAGTTCTTC. Translated: CASRKTSGDYNEQFF. This rearrangement joins TRBV6-4 to TRBJ2-1; TRBD2 aligns across 11 bases. Germline CDR1 MRHNA, CDR2 SNTAGT. The CDR3 spans 15 residues. With 6 bases clipped from V and 4 bases from J, the junction kept 5 bases outside the gene matches.